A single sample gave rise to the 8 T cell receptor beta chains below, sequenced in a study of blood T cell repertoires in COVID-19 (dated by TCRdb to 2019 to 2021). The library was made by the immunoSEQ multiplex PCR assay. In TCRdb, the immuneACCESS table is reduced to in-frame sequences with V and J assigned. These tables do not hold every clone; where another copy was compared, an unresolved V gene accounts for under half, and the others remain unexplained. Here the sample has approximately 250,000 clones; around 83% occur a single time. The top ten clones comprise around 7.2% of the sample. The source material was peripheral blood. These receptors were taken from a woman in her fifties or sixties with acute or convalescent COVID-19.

CDR3 coding DNA: TGTGCCAGCAGCCATCCAATACAGGGTGGTGAGCAGTACTTC. As protein: CASSHPIQGGEQYF. This chain joins TRBV6-5 and TRBJ2-7; possibly TRBD1 for D (6 bases). V was cut by 6 bases and J by 7 bases, with 19 bases left in between. CDR3 length: 14 residues. CDR1 is MNHEY, CDR2 SVGAGI, per germline.

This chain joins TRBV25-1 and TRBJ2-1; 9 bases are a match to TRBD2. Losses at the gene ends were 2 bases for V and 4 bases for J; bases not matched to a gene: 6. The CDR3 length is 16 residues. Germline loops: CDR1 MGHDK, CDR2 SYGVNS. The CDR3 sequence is CASSERLAGRYNEQFF. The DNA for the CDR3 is TGTGCCAGCAGTGAACGCCTAGCGGGAAGGTACAATGAGCAGTTCTTC. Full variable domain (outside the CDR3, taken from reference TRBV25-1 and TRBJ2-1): EADIYQTPRYLVIGTGKKITLECSQTMGHDKMYWYQQDPGMELHLIHYSYGVNSTEKGDLSSESTVSRIRTEHFPLTLESARPSHTSQYLCASSERLAGRYNEQFFGPGTRLTVL.

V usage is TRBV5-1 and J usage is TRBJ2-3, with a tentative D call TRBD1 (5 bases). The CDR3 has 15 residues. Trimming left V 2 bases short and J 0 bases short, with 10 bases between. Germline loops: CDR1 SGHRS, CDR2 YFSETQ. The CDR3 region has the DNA TGCGCCAGCAGCTTAGAACAGGCTAGCACAGATACGCAGTATTTT. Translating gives CASSLEQASTDTQYF.

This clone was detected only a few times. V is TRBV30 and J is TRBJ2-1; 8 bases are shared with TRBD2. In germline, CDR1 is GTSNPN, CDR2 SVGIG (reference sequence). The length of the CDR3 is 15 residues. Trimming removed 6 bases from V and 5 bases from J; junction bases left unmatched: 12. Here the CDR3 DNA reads TGTGCCTGCCAAGGGACTAGACCCTTCAACAATGAGCAGTTCTTC. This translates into CACQGTRPFNNEQFF.

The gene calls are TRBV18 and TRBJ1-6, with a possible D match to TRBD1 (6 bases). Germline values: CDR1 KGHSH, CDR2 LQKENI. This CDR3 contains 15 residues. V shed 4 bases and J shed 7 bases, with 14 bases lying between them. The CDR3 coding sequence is TGTGCCAGCTCACAAAACTCAGGGGCCAATTCACCCCTCCACTTT. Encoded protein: CASSQNSGANSPLHF.

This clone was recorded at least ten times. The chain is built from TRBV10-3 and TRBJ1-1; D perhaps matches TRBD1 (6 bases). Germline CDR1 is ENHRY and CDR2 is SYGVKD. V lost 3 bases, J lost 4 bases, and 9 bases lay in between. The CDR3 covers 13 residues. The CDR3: CAISDDRTTEAFF. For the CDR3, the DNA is TGTGCCATCAGTGATGACAGGACCACTGAAGCTTTCTTT.

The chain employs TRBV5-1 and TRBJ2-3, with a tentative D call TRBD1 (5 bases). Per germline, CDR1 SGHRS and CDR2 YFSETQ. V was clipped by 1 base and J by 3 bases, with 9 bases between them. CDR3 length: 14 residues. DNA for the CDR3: TGCGCCAGCAGCTTGCAGGGTTTGACAGATACGCAGTATTTT. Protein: CASSLQGLTDTQYF.

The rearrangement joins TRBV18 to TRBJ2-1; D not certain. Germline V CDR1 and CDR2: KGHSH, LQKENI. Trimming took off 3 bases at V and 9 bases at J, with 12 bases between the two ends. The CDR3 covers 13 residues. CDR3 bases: TGTGCCAGCTCACCGACCCGATCAGGTGAGCAGTTCTTC. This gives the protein CASSPTRSGEQFF.